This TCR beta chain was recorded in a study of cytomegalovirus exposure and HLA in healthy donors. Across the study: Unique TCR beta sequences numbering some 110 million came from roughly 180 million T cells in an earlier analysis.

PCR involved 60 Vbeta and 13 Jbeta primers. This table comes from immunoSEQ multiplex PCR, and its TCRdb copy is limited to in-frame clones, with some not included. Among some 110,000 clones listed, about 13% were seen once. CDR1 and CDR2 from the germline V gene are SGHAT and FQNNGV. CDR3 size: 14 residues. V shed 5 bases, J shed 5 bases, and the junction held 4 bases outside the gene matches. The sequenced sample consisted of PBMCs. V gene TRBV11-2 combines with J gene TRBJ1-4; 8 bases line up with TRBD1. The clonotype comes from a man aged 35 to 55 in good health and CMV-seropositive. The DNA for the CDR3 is TGTGCCAGCAGCCCCTGGACAGGGAATGAAAAACTGTTTTTT. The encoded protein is CASSPWTGNEKLFF. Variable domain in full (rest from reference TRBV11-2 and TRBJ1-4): EAGVAQSPRYKIIEKRQSVAFWCNPISGHATLYWYQQILGQGPKLLIQFQNNGVVDDSQLPKDRFSAERLKGVDSTLKIQPAKLEDSAVYLCASSPWTGNEKLFFGSGTQLSVL.